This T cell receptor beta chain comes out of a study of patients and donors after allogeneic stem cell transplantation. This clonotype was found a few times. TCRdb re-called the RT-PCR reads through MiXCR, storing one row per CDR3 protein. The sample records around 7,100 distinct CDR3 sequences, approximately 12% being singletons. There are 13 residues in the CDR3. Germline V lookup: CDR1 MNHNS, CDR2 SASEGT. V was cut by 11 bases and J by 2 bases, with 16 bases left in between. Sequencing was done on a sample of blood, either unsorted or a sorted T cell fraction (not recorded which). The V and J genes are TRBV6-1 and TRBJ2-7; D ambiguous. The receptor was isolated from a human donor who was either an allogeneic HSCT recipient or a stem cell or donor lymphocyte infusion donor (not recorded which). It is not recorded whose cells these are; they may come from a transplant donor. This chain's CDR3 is CAVKRDPTYEQYF. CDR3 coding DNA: TGTGCCGTAAAACGAGACCCAACCTACGAGCAGTACTTC.